Presented here are 19 T cell receptor beta chains from one specimen sequenced in a study of blood T cell repertoires in COVID-19. Only in-frame clones appear in the TCRdb table, and some are missing; sequencing was by immunoSEQ multiplex PCR. Of about 170,000 clones listed, about 88% are singletons. Specimen: PBMCs or T cells enriched from blood (not recorded which). The source of these receptors is a young woman who had recovered from COVID-19.

This chain connects TRBV19 to TRBJ1-1; maybe TRBD1 (5 bases). The CDR3 contains 16 residues. The V and J ends lost 3 bases and 5 bases respectively, with 19 bases between them. Germline loops: CDR1 LNHDA, CDR2 SQIVND (reference sequence). The CDR3 here is CASSMGLGGARTEAFF. CDR3 bases: TGTGCCAGTAGTATGGGACTCGGGGGTGCACGAACTGAAGCTTTCTTT. Looking up the rest from reference TRBV19 and TRBJ1-1 gives the full variable domain: DGGITQSPKYLFRKEGQNVTLSCEQNLNHDAMYWYRQDPGQGLRLIYYSQIVNDFQKGDIAEGYSVSREKKESFPLTVTSAQKNPTAFYLCASSMGLGGARTEAFFGQGTRLTVV.

This sequence joins TRBV11-3 and TRBJ2-1; D might be TRBD1 (7 bases). Deletions cut 5 bases from V and 2 bases from J, with 16 bases between. Germline V CDR1 and CDR2: SGHNT, YENEEA. The CDR3 is made up of 16 amino acids. The CDR3 sequence is CASSATSGGTYNEQFF. The CDR3 DNA sequence: TGTGCCAGCAGCGCCACCTCAGGGGGGACCTACAATGAGCAGTTCTTC. Supplemented by reference TRBV11-3 and TRBJ2-1, the full variable domain reads EAGVVQSPRYKIIEKKQPVAFWCNPISGHNTLYWYLQNLGQGPELLIRYENEEAVDDSQLPKDRFSAERLKGVDSTLKIQPAELGDSAVYLCASSATSGGTYNEQFFGPGTRLTVL.

The gene calls are TRBV7-6 and TRBJ1-6; D unclear. The CDR3 totals 13 residues. V was shortened by 2 bases and J by 11 bases, with 10 bases between the two germline ends. Germline values: CDR1 SGHVS, CDR2 FNYEAQ. CDR3 amino acids: CASSLQEGAPLHF. The CDR3 bases are TGTGCCAGCAGCTTACAGGAGGGAGCACCCCTCCACTTT.

The sample holds one count of this clone. V usage is TRBV28 and J usage is TRBJ2-2; TRBD1 is a possible D gene (5 bases). V shed 7 bases and J shed 1 base, with 16 bases lying between them. The CDR3 has 16 residues. Looked up from germline, CDR1 is MDHEN and CDR2 is SYDVKM. The CDR3 DNA reads TGTGCCAGCACCCTTCCAGGACACGGGAACACCGGGGAGCTGTTTTTT. Residues: CASTLPGHGNTGELFF.

The chain couples TRBV3-1 (or the pseudogene TRBV3-2) to TRBJ2-5; perhaps TRBD2 as D (5 bases). This CDR3 region has 14 residues. The germline CDR1 and CDR2 sequences are LGHDT and YNNKEL (reference sequence). V lost 0 bases to trimming and J lost 3 bases, with 8 bases between them. As DNA, the CDR3 is TGTGCCAGCAGCCAAGAGGTCGGGAAAGAGACCCAGTACTTC. Its translation is CASSQEVGKETQYF.

This clone was recorded once. The chain uses TRBV28 and TRBJ1-1; 7 bases agree with TRBD1. The CDR3 is 13 amino acids. Trimming took 5 bases from V and 6 from J; bases not matched to a gene: 6. Per germline, CDR1 MDHEN and CDR2 SYDVKM. This chain's CDR3 is CASSKQGKPEAFF. The CDR3 bases are TGTGCCAGCAGTAAACAGGGGAAACCTGAAGCTTTCTTT.

V is TRBV27 and J is TRBJ2-1, with a possible D match to TRBD2 (5 bases). The germline V gene encodes CDR1 MNHEY and CDR2 SMNVEV (reference sequence). The CDR3 loop spans 14 amino acids. Deletions cut 5 bases from V and 4 bases from J, with 12 bases between. CDR3 in DNA: TGTGCCAGCAGTACTTTGAGGGCTTACAATGAGCAGTTCTTC. It codes for CASSTLRAYNEQFF.

The J gene is TRBJ2-5, the V gene TRBV7-9; D is ambiguous. V was trimmed by 2 bases and J by 4 bases, leaving 14 bases between them. Germline lookup yields CDR1 SEHNR and CDR2 FQNEAQ (reference sequence). The CDR3 runs 15 residues. CDR3 nucleotide sequence: TGTGCCAGCAGCTTACTAGGCATTACGTTAGAGACCCAGTACTTC. Its translation is CASSLLGITLETQYF.

This sequence joins TRBV9 and TRBJ2-5; 7 positions match TRBD1. Germline CDR1 SGDLS, CDR2 YYNGEE. This CDR3 has 15 amino acids. The J segment lost 3 bases and the V segment lost 4 bases, leaving 9 bases of the junction unmatched. The CDR3 spells CASSPSGTAKETQYF. Here the CDR3 DNA reads TGTGCCAGCAGCCCTTCCGGGACAGCAAAAGAGACCCAGTACTTC.

The V and J genes are TRBV4-2 and TRBJ2-5; possible D gene TRBD2, 5 bases. V was trimmed by 1 base and J by 5 bases, leaving 17 bases between them. The CDR3 contains 16 residues. Germline V lookup: CDR1 LGHNA, CDR2 YNFKEQ. CDR3 bases: TGTGCCAGCAGCCAAGGAAATGCGAGGGTGAGGGAGACCCAGTACTTC. Translated, it gives CASSQGNARVRETQYF.

The CDR3 region is CAISDGGANYGYTF. CDR3 sequence (DNA): TGTGCCATCAGTGATGGAGGAGCTAACTATGGCTACACCTTC. The chain has TRBV10-3 and TRBJ1-2; no clear D gene. CDR3 size: 14 residues. CDR1 and CDR2 from the germline V gene are ENHRY and SYGVKD. V shed 3 bases and J shed 0 bases, with 8 bases lying between them.

The chain carries TRBV5-5 and TRBJ1-1, with 7 bases lining up with TRBD1. Unmatched junction bases numbered 14, after V lost 2 bases and J lost 1 base. CDR1 is SGHKS and CDR2 is YYEKEE in the germline V gene (reference sequence). This CDR3 has 18 amino acids. Written as DNA, the CDR3 is TGTGCCAGCAGCTTCGGCCCCGGAATGGACAGGAAGAACACTGAAGCTTTCTTT. Amino acid sequence: CASSFGPGMDRKNTEAFF.

The chain recombines TRBV18 with TRBJ2-3, with D perhaps matching TRBD2 (5 bases). The CDR3 loop spans 16 amino acids. The V gene lost 6 bases and the J gene lost 6 bases, with 22 bases spanning the gap. Germline V gene data show CDR1 as KGHSH and CDR2 as LQKENI. The CDR3 DNA reads as TGTGCCAGCTCCGCGTATAGCGAGATGGCTCTCGATACGCAGTATTTT. Protein sequence: CASSAYSEMALDTQYF.

V is TRBV7-2 and J is TRBJ2-3, with TRBD2 as a possible D gene (5 bases). Germline V gene sequence: CDR1 SGHTA, CDR2 FQGNSA. Trimming left V 1 base short and J 5 bases short, with 16 bases between. The CDR3 sequence is 16 residues long. The CDR3 nucleotides are TGTGCCAGCAGCTTAGTTCGGTTGCTGGCGGGAGATACGCAGTATTTT. As protein: CASSLVRLLAGDTQYF.

J is TRBJ1-6 and V is TRBV27; tentatively, D is TRBD1 (5 bases). The CDR3 spans 9 residues. Trimming pared 11 bases from V and 12 bases from J, leaving 8 bases between. The germline gives CDR1 MNHEY, CDR2 SMNVEV (reference sequence). The CDR3 loop is CASGGPLHF. The CDR3 DNA follows: TGTGCCTCGGGGGGACCCCTCCACTTT.

The genes are TRBV9 and TRBJ1-1, with TRBD1 identical over 10 bases. CDR1 is SGDLS, CDR2 YYNGEE, per germline. The CDR3 has 16 residues. V shed 0 bases, J shed 3 bases, and the junction held 5 bases outside the gene matches. The CDR3 nucleotides read TGTGCCAGCAGCGTAGGGGGGACAGGGGCGGACACTGAAGCTTTCTTT. Its protein product is CASSVGGTGADTEAFF.

Notes on this clone: Compared with germline, one end of the junction differs, possibly owing to a read error. The chain uses TRBV6-2 or TRBV6-3 and TRBJ2-7; 8 bases agree with TRBD2. Germline V gives CDR1 MNHEY, CDR2 SVGEGT. The CDR3 runs 12 residues. For the CDR3, the DNA is TGTGCCAGCAGTTTGGGTGGGGAGCGGGAGAGCTTC. It translates to CASSLGGERESF.

This clone was counted a few times. V gene TRBV7-9 combines with J gene TRBJ2-2; 9 bases are shared with TRBD1. The CDR3 has 17 amino acids. Trimming removed 1 base from V and 4 bases from J; junction bases left unmatched: 7. Germline lookup yields CDR1 SEHNR and CDR2 FQNEAQ (reference sequence). The CDR3, as DNA: TGTGCCAGCAGCTTAGTACCGGGACAGGGTGGCACCGGGGAGCTGTTTTTT. Its protein product is CASSLVPGQGGTGELFF.

J is TRBJ2-1 and V is TRBV5-1, with TRBD2 matching over 11 bases. V lost 1 base, J lost 6 bases, and 9 bases stayed unmatched. Per germline, CDR1 SGHRS and CDR2 YFSETQ. CDR3 length: 17 amino acids. This CDR3 is CASSLTSGSPSPNEQFF. The CDR3 DNA sequence: TGCGCCAGCAGCTTGACTAGCGGGAGCCCCAGCCCCAATGAGCAGTTCTTC. Full variable domain (rest looked up from reference TRBV5-1 and TRBJ2-1): KAGVTQTPRYLIKTRGQQVTLSCSPISGHRSVSWYQQTPGQGLQFLFEYFSETQRNKGNFPGRFSGRQFSNSRSEMNVSTLELGDSALYLCASSLTSGSPSPNEQFFGPGTRLTVL.